These 30 T cell receptor beta chains were all obtained from the same sample, sequenced in a study of T cell responses to AZD1222 COVID-19 vaccine. Some clones are missing from TCRdb's copy, which holds only in-frame ones; the method was immunoSEQ multiplex PCR. The data show 95,000 to 150,000 clones, 85% to 90% seen once. The sample was peripheral blood, taken on day 0 of AZD1222 vaccination. The receptors were gathered from an adult in good health.

The rearrangement uses TRBV7-9 and TRBJ2-2, with TRBD1 as a possible D gene (6 bases). The CDR3 totals 17 residues. CDR1 SEHNR and CDR2 FQNEAQ come from the germline V gene (reference sequence). V was shortened by 4 bases and J by 3 bases, with 18 bases between the two germline ends. In nucleotides, the CDR3 is TGTGCCAGCAGCTCCAACGTGGGGGCCTGGTACACCGGGGAGCTGTTTTTT. It yields the protein CASSSNVGAWYTGELFF. Using reference TRBV7-9 and TRBJ2-2 for the parts outside the CDR3, the full variable domain is DTGVSQNPRHKITKRGQNVTFRCDPISEHNRLYWYRQTLGQGPEFLTYFQNEAQLEKSRLLSDRFSAERPKGSFSTLEIQRTEQGDSAMYLCASSSNVGAWYTGELFFGEGSRLTVL.

Comment on this clone: The DNA is omitted, as the CDR3 cannot be located on it reliably, and the CDR3 follows TCRdb's listing. The chain combines TRBV28 with TRBJ2-1; TRBD2 is the table's D call, not checked against the DNA. The germline CDR1 and CDR2 sequences are MDHEN and SYDVKM. Ends included, the CDR3 has 16 residues. CDR3 protein: CASSTSTSGDKYEQFF.

The chain carries TRBV12-1 and TRBJ1-4. TRBV12-1 is deemed a pseudogene. The CDR3 totals 16 residues. CDR3 amino acids: CASSSTTGRAGKKLFF. The CDR3, as DNA: TGTGCCAGCAGCTCCACAACCGGCCGGGCCGGCAAAAAACTGTTTTTT.

This clone is a singleton in its sample. The rearrangement links TRBV28 to TRBJ2-7; 12 bases match TRBD2. Germline CDR1 reads MDHEN; CDR2 reads SYDVKM. V was clipped by 5 bases and J by 0 bases; unmatched bases: 8. This CDR3 is 17 amino acids long. In nucleotides, the CDR3 is TGTGCCAGCAGTAATCTAGCGGGGGGGCTAAGCTCCTACGAGCAGTACTTC. It codes for CASSNLAGGLSSYEQYF.

The rearrangement links TRBV5-4 to TRBJ2-5; the match to TRBD1 covers 7 bases. V was clipped by 1 base and J by 5 bases; unmatched bases: 8. In germline, CDR1 is SGHNT, CDR2 YYREEE (reference sequence). This CDR3 has 15 amino acids. DNA of the CDR3: TGTGCCAGCAGCTTGAGAGGGGGCTTTGAGGAGACCCAGTACTTC. This sequence encodes CASSLRGGFEETQYF.

The V gene is TRBV5-1, the J gene TRBJ1-1; 7 bases line up with TRBD1. CDR1 and CDR2 from the germline V gene are SGHRS and YFSETQ. CDR3 size: 15 residues. V shed 4 bases and J 0 bases; nucleotides not matched to a gene: 6. CDR3 in amino acids: CASSAGQLMNTEAFF. The CDR3 region has the DNA TGCGCCAGCAGCGCGGGACAGCTCATGAACACTGAAGCTTTCTTT.

This clone appeared a single time. CDR3 sequence (DNA): TGTGCCAGCAGCTCTACCCGGGGAGGGTACACTGAAGCTTTCTTT. Translation gives CASSSTRGGYTEAFF. The chain is built from TRBV11-2 and TRBJ1-1, with D unresolved. Germline lookup yields CDR1 SGHAT and CDR2 FQNNGV. V lost 4 bases and J lost 3, with 15 bases in between. CDR3 size: 15 residues. The variable domain in full, with the rest retrieved from reference TRBV11-2 and TRBJ1-1, is EAGVAQSPRYKIIEKRQSVAFWCNPISGHATLYWYQQILGQGPKLLIQFQNNGVVDDSQLPKDRFSAERLKGVDSTLKIQPAKLEDSAVYLCASSSTRGGYTEAFFGQGTRLTVV.

The chain recombines TRBV28 with TRBJ1-2, with D unresolved. CDR3 length: 14 amino acids. Germline V gives CDR1 MDHEN, CDR2 SYDVKM. Deletions cut 0 bases from V and 4 bases from J, with 9 bases between. DNA for the CDR3: TGTGCCAGCAGTTTATGGACTGGGTCCTATGGCTACACCTTC. Translating it yields CASSLWTGSYGYTF.

Comments on this clone: Other DNA sequences in the sample encode the same CDR3. V and J are TRBV3-1 (or the pseudogene TRBV3-2) and TRBJ1-3, with TRBD1 matching over 7 bases. V lost 5 bases and J lost 3; bases outside the gene matches: 4. This CDR3 has 14 amino acids. Germline CDR1 LGHDT, CDR2 YNNKEL (reference sequence). The CDR3 nucleotides read TGTGCCAGCAGCTTAACAGGGGTTGGAAACACCATATATTTT. Translation gives CASSLTGVGNTIYF.

This clone was counted once. V gene TRBV7-8 combines with J gene TRBJ2-3; D is uncertain. V was clipped by 4 bases and J by 0 bases, with 14 bases between them. The CDR3 covers 16 residues. Per the germline V gene, CDR1 is SGHVS and CDR2 is FQNEAQ. In DNA, the CDR3 is TGTGCCAGCAGCTCCTACTTACTATCGAGCACAGATACGCAGTATTTT. Translation gives CASSSYLLSSTDTQYF.

This clone appeared a single time. CDR3 coding DNA: TGTGCCAGCAGTTACTCACCACAGGGAAACGAGCAGTACTTC. It is translated as CASSYSPQGNEQYF. The gene calls are TRBV6-2 or TRBV6-3 and TRBJ2-7; possible D gene TRBD1, 6 bases. V lost 0 bases, J lost 5 bases, and 11 bases lay in between. The CDR3 is 14 residues long. Germline values: CDR1 MNHEY, CDR2 SVGEGT.

This clone came up a few times. The V and J genes are TRBV2 and TRBJ2-2; a weak D match, TRBD2 (6 bases). Per germline, CDR1 SNHLY and CDR2 FYNNEI. CDR3 length equals 14 residues. Trimming removed 8 bases from V and 5 bases from J, with 15 bases in between. The CDR3 DNA follows: TGTGCCAGCCGCCCGGGACTTGGGACCGGGGAGCTGTTTTTT. As protein: CASRPGLGTGELFF.

The chain uses TRBV24-1 and TRBJ2-2; 8 bases are a match to TRBD1. Germline CDR1 KGHDR, CDR2 SFDVKD. The CDR3 consists of 16 residues. The V segment lost 3 bases and the J segment 6 bases; nucleotides outside the gene matches: 8. The CDR3 reads CATSDTGQGRAGELFF. CDR3 bases: TGTGCCACCAGTGATACCGGACAGGGTCGGGCCGGGGAGCTGTTTTTT.

J is TRBJ2-1 and V is TRBV5-1; TRBD1 might be the D (6 bases). The CDR3 length is 17 residues. V dropped 4 bases and J dropped 1 base, with 18 bases sitting between them. Germline values: CDR1 SGHRS, CDR2 YFSETQ. The CDR3: CASSPLGALRSYNEQFF. Here the CDR3 DNA reads TGCGCCAGCAGCCCCCTGGGGGCCTTAAGATCCTACAATGAGCAGTTCTTC.

The gene calls are TRBV13 and TRBJ2-7; D unclear. Trimming removed 2 bases at V and 1 base at J, with 3 bases between. Germline V CDR1 and CDR2: PRHDT, FYEKMQ (reference sequence). The CDR3 spans 12 residues. CDR3 loop: CASSLSSYEQYF. CDR3 nucleotides: TGTGCCAGCAGCTTATCATCCTACGAGCAGTACTTC.

The chain links TRBV29-1 to TRBJ1-2; D ambiguous. V was cut by 4 bases and J by 5 bases, with 14 bases left in between. CDR3 length equals 13 residues. In germline, CDR1 is SQVTM, CDR2 ANQGSEA. In DNA, the CDR3 is TGCAGCGTTGGTGCCCGGAGGGAATATGGCTACACCTTC. Translated: CSVGARREYGYTF.

J is TRBJ1-1 and V is TRBV7-9; D remains ambiguous. The CDR3 consists of 14 residues. Germline V gene data show CDR1 as SEHNR and CDR2 as FQNEAQ (reference sequence). The germline V and J ends were trimmed by 4 bases and 2 bases, with 11 bases remaining between them. CDR3: CASSSRSANTEAFF. The CDR3 coding sequence is TGTGCCAGCAGCTCCCGGTCGGCTAACACTGAAGCTTTCTTT.

The chain carries TRBV15 and TRBJ1-4, with D hard to call. CDR3 length: 17 residues. Trimming cost V 0 bases and J 0 bases, with 11 bases left between them. Germline loops: CDR1 LNHNV, CDR2 YYDKDF (reference sequence). CDR3 nucleotide sequence: TGTGCCACCAGCAGAGATCTTGTGGCAACAACTAATGAAAAACTGTTTTTT. Translated, it gives CATSRDLVATTNEKLFF. Together with reference TRBV15 and TRBJ1-4, the CDR3 gives the full variable domain: DAMVIQNPRYQVTQFGKPVTLSCSQTLNHNVMYWYQQKSSQAPKLLFHYYDKDFNNEADTPDNFQSRRPNTSFCFLDIRSPGLGDTAMYLCATSRDLVATTNEKLFFGSGTQLSVL.

The rearrangement uses TRBV5-1 and TRBJ2-1, with D perhaps TRBD2 (6 bases). V shed 1 base and J shed 2 bases, with 10 bases lying between them. The length of the CDR3 is 15 residues. The germline V gene has CDR1 SGHRS and CDR2 YFSETQ. CDR3 bases: TGCGCCAGCAGCTTGAGGCTAGCGCCCTACAATGAGCAGTTCTTC. Encoded protein: CASSLRLAPYNEQFF. The variable domain in full, completed from reference TRBV5-1 and TRBJ2-1, reads KAGVTQTPRYLIKTRGQQVTLSCSPISGHRSVSWYQQTPGQGLQFLFEYFSETQRNKGNFPGRFSGRQFSNSRSEMNVSTLELGDSALYLCASSLRLAPYNEQFFGPGTRLTVL.

The chain joins TRBV9 to TRBJ2-1, with unresolved D. Germline values: CDR1 SGDLS, CDR2 YYNGEE. The CDR3 runs to 12 residues. Deletions cut 3 bases from V and 7 bases from J, with 8 bases between. CDR3 in amino acids: CASSANENEQFF. CDR3 in DNA: TGTGCCAGCAGCGCGAATGAGAATGAGCAGTTCTTC.

The gene calls are TRBV6-2 or TRBV6-3 and TRBJ1-5; tentatively, D is TRBD1 (5 bases). This CDR3 has 17 residues. Germline CDR1 MNHEY, CDR2 SVGEGT. The germline V and J ends were trimmed by 2 bases and 5 bases, with 19 bases remaining between them. The CDR3 region is CASSYPHRRQSDQPQHF. The CDR3 DNA is TGTGCCAGCAGTTACCCACACCGACGACAGTCCGATCAGCCCCAGCATTTT.

The gene calls are TRBV7-7 and TRBJ2-1; 8 nucleotides align to TRBD2. This CDR3 is built from 15 residues. The ends lost 2 bases at V and 7 bases at J; junction bases unmatched: 7. The germline V gene has CDR1 SSHAT and CDR2 FNYEAQ (reference sequence). The CDR3 spells CASSLTGGGINEQFF. CDR3 coding DNA: TGTGCCAGCAGCTTAACGGGCGGGGGGATTAATGAGCAGTTCTTC.

The CDR3 reads CASSLATNYEQYF. CDR3 DNA sequence: TGTGCCAGCAGTTTAGCGACCAACTACGAGCAGTACTTC. The chain has TRBV28 and TRBJ2-7, with D hard to call. CDR3 length: 13 residues. V was shortened by 2 bases and J by 3 bases, with 8 bases between the two germline ends. Germline V gives CDR1 MDHEN, CDR2 SYDVKM.

This chain joins TRBV20-1 and TRBJ2-5; maybe TRBD2 (5 bases). Trimming stripped 3 bases from V and 5 bases from J, with 13 bases between. The CDR3 is 13 amino acids. The V gene's germline CDR1 is DFQATT and CDR2 SNEGSKA (reference sequence). This chain's CDR3 is CSASSVGRETQYF. DNA for the CDR3: TGCAGTGCTAGTAGCGTGGGTCGGGAGACCCAGTACTTC.

The chain has TRBV28 and TRBJ1-5; D is uncertain. The germline V and J ends were trimmed by 2 bases and 0 bases, with 8 bases remaining between them. Germline V gives CDR1 MDHEN, CDR2 SYDVKM. CDR3 length: 15 amino acids. CDR3 residues: CASSLPGGSNQPQHF. DNA for the CDR3: TGTGCCAGCAGTTTACCAGGAGGTAGCAATCAGCCCCAGCATTTT.

This chain joins TRBV9 and TRBJ2-3, with D uncertain. CDR1 SGDLS and CDR2 YYNGEE come from the germline V gene. The V gene lost 0 bases and the J gene lost 0 bases, with 8 bases spanning the gap. The CDR3 has 15 amino acids. This CDR3 reads CASSVVGVSTDTQYF. CDR3 DNA: TGTGCCAGCAGCGTAGTAGGAGTAAGCACAGATACGCAGTATTTT.

The rearrangement uses TRBV6-2 or TRBV6-3 and TRBJ1-1, with D unresolved. The CDR3 is 16 residues long. Germline V gene sequence: CDR1 MNHEY, CDR2 SVGEGT. Trimming took off 3 bases at V and 7 bases at J, with 21 bases between the two ends. For the CDR3, the DNA is TGTGCCAGCAGTTATGTAAAAACCTCATTAAGGAGTGAAGCTTTCTTT. It encodes CASSYVKTSLRSEAFF.

In this sample, this clone turned up once. The V call is TRBV13, the J call TRBJ2-6; TRBD1 matches 12 bases. The V segment lost 6 bases and the J segment 4 bases; nucleotides outside the gene matches: 13. Germline CDR1 reads PRHDT; CDR2 reads FYEKMQ (reference sequence). The CDR3 spans 19 residues. The chain's CDR3 is CASSFKMGTGGAGANVLTF. The CDR3 DNA follows: TGTGCCAGCAGTTTTAAAATGGGGACAGGGGGCGCCGGGGCCAACGTCCTGACTTTC.

This clone showed up just once. This chain uses TRBV4-3 with TRBJ1-2, with 8 bases identical to TRBD1. V was clipped by 1 base and J by 6 bases; unmatched bases: 7. Per the germline V gene, CDR1 is LGHNA and CDR2 is YSLEER. The CDR3 runs to 15 residues. The CDR3 sequence: CASSQVSRTGNGYTF. The CDR3, as DNA: TGCGCCAGCAGCCAAGTCTCGCGGACAGGGAATGGCTACACCTTC.

This clone was counted a single time. The chain employs TRBV5-5 and TRBJ2-7; D is unclear. The CDR3 is 13 amino acids. Germline CDR1 reads SGHKS; CDR2 reads YYEKEE (reference sequence). Between the trimmed V and J ends, which lost 4 bases and 0 bases, there was a span of 8 bases. This CDR3 reads CASSLQPSYEQYF. CDR3 in DNA: TGTGCCAGCAGCCTACAACCCTCCTACGAGCAGTACTTC. The whole variable domain, filled in from reference TRBV5-5 and TRBJ2-7, reads DAGVTQSPTHLIKTRGQQVTLRCSPISGHKSVSWYQQVLGQGPQFIFQYYEKEERGRGNFPDRFSARQFPNYSSELNVNALLLGDSALYLCASSLQPSYEQYFGPGTRLTVT.